This TCR beta chain was obtained from a study of blood T cell repertoires in COVID-19. Study as a whole: COVID-19 samples collected from the United States, Italy and Spain covered acute and convalescent phases. T cells, B-cell-depleted T cells, or PBMCs supplied cDNA or gDNA.

CDR1 MNHEY and CDR2 SVGAGI come from the germline V gene. The CDR3 totals 13 residues. V was cut by 11 bases and J by 4 bases, with 14 bases left in between. Original processing methods: Amplification of reference gene primers provided the estimated nucleated cell counts. Some clones are missing from TCRdb's copy, which holds only in-frame ones; the method was immunoSEQ multiplex PCR. The V and J calls and clone size are taken from that table; D and trimming were inferred from the DNA. The sample has more than 110,000 clones; more than 75% are singletons. Sequencing input: peripheral blood. The chain uses TRBV6-5 and TRBJ1-4; D remains unclear. The receptor was derived from a woman in her thirties or forties with acute or convalescent COVID-19. The CDR3 nucleotides are TGTGCCGGGCAACAATCGTTTAATGAAAAACTGTTTTTT. Its protein is CAGQQSFNEKLFF.